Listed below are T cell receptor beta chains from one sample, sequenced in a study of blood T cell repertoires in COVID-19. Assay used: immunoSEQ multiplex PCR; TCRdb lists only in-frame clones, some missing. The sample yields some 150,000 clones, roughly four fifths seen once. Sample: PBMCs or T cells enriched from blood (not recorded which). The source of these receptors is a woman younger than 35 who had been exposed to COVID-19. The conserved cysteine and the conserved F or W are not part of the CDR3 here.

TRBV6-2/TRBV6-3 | ASSHWTSEETQY
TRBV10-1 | ASSLAGHFSSYNEQF
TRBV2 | ATFRDRGRGNEQF
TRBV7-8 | ASSLGEFQGSLAGNTIY
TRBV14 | ASSQLYNSPLH
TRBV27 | ASSLGQTSNQPQH
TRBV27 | ASRTTWGNQPQH
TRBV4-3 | ASSQGGTSGRSYNEQF
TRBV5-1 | ASSLVSSGANVLT
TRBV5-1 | ASRTSGITDTQY